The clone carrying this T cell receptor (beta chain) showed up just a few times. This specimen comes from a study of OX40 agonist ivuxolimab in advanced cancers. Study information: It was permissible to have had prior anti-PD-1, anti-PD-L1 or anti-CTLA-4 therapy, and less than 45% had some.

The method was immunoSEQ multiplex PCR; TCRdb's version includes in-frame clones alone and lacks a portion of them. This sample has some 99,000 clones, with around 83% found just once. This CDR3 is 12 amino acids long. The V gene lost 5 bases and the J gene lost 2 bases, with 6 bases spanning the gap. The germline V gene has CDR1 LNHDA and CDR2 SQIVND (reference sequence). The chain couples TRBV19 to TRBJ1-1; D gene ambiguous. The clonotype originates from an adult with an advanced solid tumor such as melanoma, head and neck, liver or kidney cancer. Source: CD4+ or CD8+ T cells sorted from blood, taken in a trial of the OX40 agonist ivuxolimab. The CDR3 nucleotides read TGTGCCAGTAGTCGCGTCAACACTGAAGCTTTCTTT. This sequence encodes CASSRVNTEAFF.